This passage covers 17 T cell receptor beta chains from one sample sequenced in a study. TCRdb re-derived calls from the 5' RACE reads in MiXCR, one entry per CDR3 protein. The repertoire has roughly 40,000 distinct CDR3 sequences, approximately 20% of them found once; the top ten carry 2.5% to 3%. Material: naive CD4+ T cells sorted from a lymph node. Documented subset: naive CD4+ T cells, CD4+CD45RA+CD25-. Every receptor here comes from a female donor with breast cancer.

With regard to this clonotype: Just one base apart from a much larger clone, this may be a read error. The chain joins TRBV4-1 to TRBJ2-7; TRBD2 might be the D (6 bases). The CDR3 is 14 residues long. Germline lookup yields CDR1 MGHRA and CDR2 YSYEKL. In DNA, the CDR3 is TGCGCCAGCAGCCAATTAGGGGAGGCCTACGAGCAGCACTTC. It codes for CASSQLGEAYEQHF.

The chain uses TRBV5-1 and TRBJ1-2; 8 bases are a match to TRBD1. Germline trimming cut 0 bases from V and 6 bases from J; bases unmatched to any gene: 7. This CDR3 has 15 amino acids. Germline assignment: CDR1 SGHRS and CDR2 YFSETQ. The CDR3 DNA reads TGCGCCAGCAGCTTGGGGACAGGGTTGCACAATGGCTACACCTTC. The encoded protein is CASSLGTGLHNGYTF.

This clonotype was recorded a few times. The genes are TRBV24-1 and TRBJ2-3; 7 bases match TRBD1. V lost 3 bases to trimming and J lost 1 base; unmatched junction nucleotides: 9. CDR3 size: 17 residues. Per germline, CDR1 KGHDR and CDR2 SFDVKD. The CDR3 region is CATSDDSRGQGTDTQYF. The CDR3 DNA reads TGTGCCACCAGTGATGACTCCCGCGGACAGGGCACAGATACGCAGTATTTT.

By sample share, this clonotype is medium-sized. V is TRBV29-1 and J is TRBJ2-1; 10 nucleotides match TRBD2. CDR1 and CDR2 (germline): SQVTM, ANQGSEA. The CDR3 runs 14 residues. Unmatched junction bases numbered 4, after V lost 6 bases and J lost 2 bases. The chain's CDR3 is CSVQLAGPYNEQFF. The CDR3 nucleotides read TGCAGCGTCCAACTAGCGGGACCCTACAATGAGCAGTTCTTC.

This clonotype was counted at least ten times. The CDR3 protein is CASQPGQGMNTEAFF. The CDR3 region has the DNA TGTGCCTCCCAACCGGGACAGGGGATGAACACTGAAGCTTTCTTT. The genes are TRBV4-2 and TRBJ1-1; 10 nucleotides agree with TRBD1. The CDR3 contains 15 residues. Germline V gene lookup returns CDR1 LGHNA and CDR2 YNFKEQ. Unmatched junction bases numbered 9, after V lost 11 bases and J lost 0 bases.

This clonotype turned up a few times. The chain recombines TRBV6-2 or TRBV6-3 with TRBJ2-1, with D perhaps TRBD1 or TRBD2 (5 bases each). The CDR3 runs to 14 residues. From germline, CDR1 is MNHEY and CDR2 SVGEGT. Trimming stripped 6 bases from V and 10 bases from J, with 19 bases between. The CDR3 bases are TGTGCCAGCAGCCAGGGACCCACCCCGATCGAGCAGTTCTTC. This translates into CASSQGPTPIEQFF.

This clonotype was detected a few times. J is TRBJ2-2 and V is TRBV12-3 or TRBV12-4, with TRBD2 matching 14 bases. V dropped 3 bases and J dropped 6; count of bases not matched to a gene: 3. This CDR3 has 16 residues. CDR3 sequence reads: CASSFGTSGSSGELFF. CDR3 nucleotides: TGTGCCAGCAGTTTCGGGACTAGCGGGAGCTCCGGGGAGCTGTTTTTT.

Details on this clonotype: Compared with germline, one end of the junction differs, possibly owing to a read error. This chain connects TRBV7-9 to TRBJ1-6; D call uncertain. The CDR3 is 15 amino acids. The germline V gene has CDR1 SEHNR and CDR2 FQNEAQ (reference sequence). In DNA, the CDR3 is TGTGCCAGCAGCCCCAGCGAGGGCTTTAATGCACCCCTCCACTTT. Its protein is CASSPSEGFNAPLHF.

This clonotype was observed at least ten times. CDR3 region: CASSPRPDLQETQYF. CDR3 bases: TGTGCCAGCTCACCACGTCCTGACCTCCAAGAGACCCAGTACTTC. V is TRBV18 and J is TRBJ2-5; D gene uncertain. CDR3 length equals 15 residues. Germline CDR1 KGHSH, CDR2 LQKENI. V lost 1 base and J lost 1, with 10 bases in between.

The V and J genes are TRBV2 and TRBJ1-2; a possible D gene is TRBD1 (5 bases). The length of the CDR3 is 12 residues. The V gene's germline CDR1 is SNHLY and CDR2 FYNNEI. The V end lost 7 bases, the J end lost 4 bases, and 10 bases lay between the germline ends. CDR3: CASTQGPYGYTF. The CDR3 region has the DNA TGTGCCAGCACCCAGGGTCCCTATGGCTACACCTTC.

This clonotype was seen ten or more times. V is TRBV6-5 and J is TRBJ1-2, with a possible D match to TRBD1 (5 bases). CDR3 length equals 16 residues. V was cut by 7 bases and J by 0 bases, with 18 bases left in between. Germline CDR1 reads MNHEY; CDR2 reads SVGAGI. The CDR3, as DNA: TGTGCCAGCACGAAAGTGCAGGGCTATTCTAACTATGGCTACACCTTC. This translates into CASTKVQGYSNYGYTF.

The CDR3 region has the DNA TGCGCCAGCAGCACTGGGACAGGGAATCAGCCCCAGCATTTT. Protein: CASSTGTGNQPQHF. The chain links TRBV5-1 to TRBJ1-5; 9 positions agree with TRBD1. This CDR3 is built from 14 residues. Germline CDR1 and CDR2: SGHRS and YFSETQ. J lost 4 bases, V lost 4 bases, and 3 bases had no gene match.

This clonotype was seen ten or more times. The gene calls are TRBV5-1 and TRBJ2-5; perhaps TRBD2 as D (6 bases). Germline values: CDR1 SGHRS, CDR2 YFSETQ. The CDR3 is made up of 13 amino acids. V shed 4 bases and J shed 5 bases, with 12 bases lying between them. CDR3 amino acids: CASSPGEVETQYF. CDR3 nucleotides: TGCGCCAGCAGCCCCGGGGAGGTGGAGACCCAGTACTTC. Full variable domain (rest looked up from reference TRBV5-1 and TRBJ2-5): KAGVTQTPRYLIKTRGQQVTLSCSPISGHRSVSWYQQTPGQGLQFLFEYFSETQRNKGNFPGRFSGRQFSNSRSEMNVSTLELGDSALYLCASSPGEVETQYFGPGTRLLVL.

The chain couples TRBV20-1 to TRBJ1-1; D is ambiguous. Germline V gene data show CDR1 as DFQATT and CDR2 as SNEGSKA (reference sequence). Trimming left V 4 bases short and J 3 bases short, with 12 bases between. The CDR3 consists of 13 residues. This CDR3 reads CSAKEQPDTEAFF. CDR3 nucleotides: TGCAGTGCTAAAGAACAACCAGACACTGAAGCTTTCTTT.

V and J are TRBV28 and TRBJ2-7, with 8 nucleotides matching TRBD1. Germline CDR1 MDHEN, CDR2 SYDVKM. There are 16 residues in the CDR3. V lost 4 bases, J lost 4 bases, and 12 bases stayed unmatched. The CDR3 nucleotides read TGTGCCAGCAGTTATTCCAAAAAATGGACAGGGTACGAGCAGTACTTC. Translated: CASSYSKKWTGYEQYF.

This clonotype has a handful of counts. The V and J genes are TRBV4-3 and TRBJ2-2; D is uncertain. Trimming left V 4 bases short and J 6 bases short, with 9 bases between. This CDR3 comprises 13 residues. Germline V gene data show CDR1 as LGHNA and CDR2 as YSLEER. CDR3 sequence: CASSRSEAGELFF. The CDR3 DNA reads TGCGCCAGCAGCCGTTCCGAGGCCGGGGAGCTGTTTTTT.

By its share, this clonotype is medium-sized. The chain joins TRBV10-1 to TRBJ1-5; D unresolved. Trimming removed 6 bases from V and 2 bases from J, with 8 bases in between. CDR1 and CDR2 (germline): WNHNN, SYGVQD (reference sequence). The CDR3 has 13 residues. The CDR3 bases are TGCGCCAGCAGCGCCTTGGGCAATCAGCCCCAGCATTTT. Amino acid sequence: CASSALGNQPQHF.